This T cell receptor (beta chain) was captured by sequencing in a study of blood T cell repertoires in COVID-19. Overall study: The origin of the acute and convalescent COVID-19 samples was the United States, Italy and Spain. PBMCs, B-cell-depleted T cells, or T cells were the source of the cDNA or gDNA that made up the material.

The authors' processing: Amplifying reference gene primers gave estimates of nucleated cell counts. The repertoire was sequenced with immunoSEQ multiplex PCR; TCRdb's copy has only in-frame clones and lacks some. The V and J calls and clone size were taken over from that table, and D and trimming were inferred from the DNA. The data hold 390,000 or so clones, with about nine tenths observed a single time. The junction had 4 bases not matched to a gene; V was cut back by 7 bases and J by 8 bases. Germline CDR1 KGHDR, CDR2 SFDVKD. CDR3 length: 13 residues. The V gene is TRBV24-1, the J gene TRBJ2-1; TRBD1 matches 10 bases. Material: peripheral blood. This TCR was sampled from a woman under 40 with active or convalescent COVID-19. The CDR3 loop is CATSGTGAYEQFF. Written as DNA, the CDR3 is TGTGCCACCAGCGGGACAGGGGCATATGAGCAGTTCTTC.